The 12 T cell receptor beta chains below come from one sample, sequenced in a study of blood T cell repertoires in COVID-19. Repertoires were generated with immunoSEQ multiplex PCR, while TCRdb's copy carries only in-frame clones and drops some. The sample consists of about 480,000 clones, roughly 87% of them appearing once. Sequencing input: peripheral blood. These receptors all come from a man between 18 and 29 years old with COVID-19, enrolled during active disease.

The V gene is TRBV5-1, the J gene TRBJ2-5; D remains ambiguous. The CDR3 sequence is 14 residues long. CDR1 and CDR2 from the germline V gene are SGHRS and YFSETQ. V gave up 0 bases and J gave up 5 bases, with 11 bases separating them. CDR3 bases: TGCGCCAGCAGCTTGGGGAAGACCGGGGAGACCCAGTACTTC. This encodes CASSLGKTGETQYF.

The chain recombines TRBV3-1 (or the pseudogene TRBV3-2) with TRBJ2-3, with 7 bases aligning to TRBD1. With 4 bases clipped from V and 6 bases from J, the junction kept 7 bases outside the gene matches. The CDR3 runs to 14 residues. Germline-derived CDR1 and CDR2 are LGHDT and YNNKEL (reference sequence). CDR3 protein: CASSLRQGIDTQYF. CDR3 nucleotides: TGTGCCAGCAGCCTTAGACAGGGTATCGATACGCAGTATTTT.

This clone was detected once. The rearrangement joins TRBV11-2 to TRBJ2-3; 11 bases map to TRBD2. Germline values: CDR1 SGHAT, CDR2 FQNNGV. This CDR3 comprises 14 residues. V shed 5 bases, J shed 5 bases, and the junction held 3 bases outside the gene matches. CDR3: CASSRGTSGDTQYF. Written as DNA, the CDR3 is TGTGCCAGCAGCCGAGGGACTAGCGGAGATACGCAGTATTTT.

This chain connects TRBV6-5 to TRBJ1-1, with D perhaps TRBD1 (5 bases). This CDR3 contains 14 residues. V shed 6 bases and J shed 5 bases, with 16 bases lying between them. Germline CDR1 MNHEY, CDR2 SVGAGI. The CDR3 sequence: CASRAGLSLTEAFF. The CDR3 DNA is TGTGCCAGCAGAGCGGGACTAAGTCTGACTGAAGCTTTCTTT.

This chain connects TRBV5-1 to TRBJ1-5; D possibly corresponds to TRBD1 (5 bases). Trimming removed 3 bases from V and 1 base from J, with 14 bases in between. CDR1 is SGHRS and CDR2 is YFSETQ in the germline V gene. CDR3 length equals 16 residues. CDR3 sequence (DNA): TGCGCCAGCAGCTCCAGGGACTTGGAAAGCAATCAGCCCCAGCATTTT. Protein sequence: CASSSRDLESNQPQHF.

The chain's CDR3 is CASSIATGQGTDTQYF. The CDR3 DNA follows: TGTGCCAGTAGTATAGCCACGGGACAGGGAACAGATACGCAGTATTTT. The chain carries TRBV19 and TRBJ2-3, with 9 positions matching TRBD1. The germline gives CDR1 LNHDA, CDR2 SQIVND (reference sequence). The CDR3 totals 16 residues. With 1 base clipped from V and 3 bases from J, the junction kept 5 bases outside the gene matches.

This clone came up a few times. V and J are TRBV3-1 (or the pseudogene TRBV3-2) and TRBJ1-5; a possible D gene is TRBD1 (5 bases). Trimming pared 0 bases from V and 5 bases from J, leaving 11 bases between. Germline CDR1 LGHDT, CDR2 YNNKEL (reference sequence). This CDR3 contains 15 residues. The CDR3 coding sequence is TGTGCCAGCAGCCAAGAGGGCAGGGCATATCAGCCCCAGCATTTT. Translation: CASSQEGRAYQPQHF.

As for this clone: This sample includes further DNA sequences coding for the same CDR3. The chain couples TRBV7-9 to TRBJ2-1, with 12 nucleotides matching TRBD2. Germline CDR1 is SEHNR and CDR2 is FQNEAQ (reference sequence). The trim removed 4 bases at V and 7 bases at J, leaving 5 bases unmatched. This CDR3 contains 15 residues. CDR3 loop: CASSSLAGGPNEQFF. CDR3 nucleotide sequence: TGTGCCAGCAGCTCGCTAGCGGGGGGGCCTAATGAGCAGTTCTTC. Together with reference TRBV7-9 and TRBJ2-1, the CDR3 gives the full variable domain: DTGVSQNPRHKITKRGQNVTFRCDPISEHNRLYWYRQTLGQGPEFLTYFQNEAQLEKSRLLSDRFSAERPKGSFSTLEIQRTEQGDSAMYLCASSSLAGGPNEQFFGPGTRLTVL.

This chain connects TRBV24-1 to TRBJ2-3; 8 bases line up with TRBD2. With V trimmed by 3 bases and J by 3 bases, 4 bases remained unmatched. CDR1 is KGHDR, CDR2 SFDVKD, per germline. This CDR3 has 15 amino acids. The CDR3, as DNA: TGTGCCACCAGTGATAGGACTAGCAGTACAGATACGCAGTATTTT. Its protein is CATSDRTSSTDTQYF.

The gene calls are TRBV19 and TRBJ1-5; no clear D. Trimming left V 7 bases short and J 9 bases short, with 13 bases between. The CDR3 totals 12 residues. Germline values: CDR1 LNHDA, CDR2 SQIVND (reference sequence). This CDR3 is CASNPPPGPQHF. In nucleotides, the CDR3 is TGTGCCAGTAACCCCCCCCCGGGGCCCCAGCATTTT.

CDR3: CASSLGTVDKNIQYF. The CDR3 DNA reads TGCGCCAGCAGCCTTGGGACAGTCGACAAAAACATTCAGTACTTC. The chain links TRBV4-1 to TRBJ2-4; 7 positions agree with TRBD1. The V gene end was trimmed by 4 bases and the J gene end by 3 bases; junction bases not matched to a gene: 6. CDR1 and CDR2 from the germline V gene are MGHRA and YSYEKL. The CDR3 spans 15 residues.

The gene calls are TRBV10-1 and TRBJ2-4; TRBD2 agrees at 9 bases. The germline V gene has CDR1 WNHNN and CDR2 SYGVQD (reference sequence). The CDR3 runs to 13 residues. J lost 4 bases, V lost 10 bases, and 5 bases had no gene match. CDR3 DNA: TGCGCCAACCAGACTAGCGGAAAAAACATTCAGTACTTC. Translation: CANQTSGKNIQYF.